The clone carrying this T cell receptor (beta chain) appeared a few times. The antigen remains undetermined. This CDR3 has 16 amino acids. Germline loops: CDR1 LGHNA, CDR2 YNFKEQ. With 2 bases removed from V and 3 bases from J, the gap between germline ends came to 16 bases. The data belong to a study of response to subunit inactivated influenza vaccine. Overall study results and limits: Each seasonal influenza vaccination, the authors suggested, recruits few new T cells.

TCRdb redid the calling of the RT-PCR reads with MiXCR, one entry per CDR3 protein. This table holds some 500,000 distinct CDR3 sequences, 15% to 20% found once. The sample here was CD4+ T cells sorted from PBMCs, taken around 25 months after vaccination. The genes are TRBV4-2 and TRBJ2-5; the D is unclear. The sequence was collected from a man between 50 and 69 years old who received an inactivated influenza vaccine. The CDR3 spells CASSQSLTPRKETQYF. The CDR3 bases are TGTGCCAGCAGCCAATCCCTCACCCCCCGGAAAGAGACCCAGTACTTC.